The 29 T cell receptor beta chains given below trace back to one sample, sequenced in a study of post-analysis software for immune sequencing data. General observations from the study: Elevated frequency relative to controls characterized roughly 5 TRBV segments in patients, TRBV5-6, TRBV5-1 and TRBV20-1 among them.

For these TCRs, the target antigens are not known. Libraries were made from TCR beta cDNA, and they carried unique molecular identifiers. Each CDR3 protein gets one entry after TCRdb re-called the PCR reads with MiXCR. The sample lists more than 450,000 distinct CDR3 sequences; about a third were seen once. Sample: blood. The receptors shown here come from a girl under 18 with multiple sclerosis.

This clonotype was seen only a few times. This chain uses TRBV12-3 or TRBV12-4 with TRBJ2-3, with TRBD2 matching 15 bases. With V trimmed by 5 bases and J by 3 bases, 12 bases remained unmatched. The CDR3 is made up of 19 amino acids. CDR3 sequence (DNA): TGTGCCAGCAGTACAGGGACTAGCGGGGGGAACCGATGGACAGATACGCAGTATTTT. This encodes CASSTGTSGGNRWTDTQYF.

Only one count was recorded for this clonotype. This chain uses TRBV12-3 or TRBV12-4 with TRBJ2-3, with D tentatively TRBD1 (5 bases). The J call may be incorrect, as the DNA end agrees better with TRBJ1-5. The CDR3 loop spans 15 amino acids. The chain's CDR3 is CASSLLSSGADTQHF. CDR3 nucleotide sequence: TGTGCCAGCAGTTTATTGTCTAGCGGGGCAGATACGCAGCATTTT.

This chain connects TRBV7-9 to TRBJ1-1; no firm D call. The ends were cut back, 5 bases at V and 1 base at J, with 14 bases in the middle. Germline loops: CDR1 SEHNR, CDR2 FQNEAQ (reference sequence). The CDR3 is made up of 15 amino acids. Written as DNA, the CDR3 is TGTGCCAGCAGCCCCAGATTCGGAGAGAACACTGAAGCTTTCTTT. Amino acid sequence: CASSPRFGENTEAFF.

The chain is built from TRBV4-1 and TRBJ1-4; TRBD1 might be the D (5 bases). The CDR3 has 14 amino acids. V shed 0 bases and J shed 13 bases, with 15 bases lying between them. Germline CDR1 and CDR2: MGHRA and YSYEKL. CDR3 coding DNA: TGCGCCAGCAGCCAAGATATCCGGGGGGGGATACTGTTTTTT. Its translation: CASSQDIRGGILFF.

The CDR3 protein is CSVVGSGANVLTF. In DNA form, the CDR3 reads TGCAGCGTTGTGGGATCTGGGGCCAACGTCCTGACTTTC. The chain joins TRBV29-1 to TRBJ2-6, with D unclear. The CDR3 consists of 13 residues. Trimming cost V 4 bases and J 1 base, with 5 bases left between them. Germline CDR1 reads SQVTM; CDR2 reads ANQGSEA.

The chain uses TRBV6-5 and TRBJ2-7; no firm D call. The CDR3 is 17 residues long. V lost 2 bases and J lost 1, with 18 bases in between. In germline, CDR1 is MNHEY, CDR2 SVGAGI. In nucleotides, the CDR3 is TGTGCCAGCAGTTACGGCAGCCAAAGCCTAAGATCCTACGAGCAGTACTTC. Its protein product is CASSYGSQSLRSYEQYF.

This clonotype was seen more than once but under ten times. V and J are TRBV2 and TRBJ2-2; D uncertain. V shed 8 bases and J shed 7 bases, with 14 bases lying between them. Germline V gene data show CDR1 as SNHLY and CDR2 as FYNNEI. The CDR3 spans 13 residues. The CDR3 loop reads CASARAPNGELFF. The DNA of the CDR3 is TGTGCCAGCGCTAGGGCCCCAAACGGGGAGCTGTTTTTT.

The J gene is TRBJ2-2, the V gene TRBV6-1, with D hard to call. CDR3 length: 12 residues. From germline, CDR1 is MNHNS and CDR2 SASEGT. V lost 8 bases and J 6 bases, leaving 10 bases between the germline ends. The CDR3 bases are TGTGCCAGCCACACGAGATCCGGGGAGCTGTTTTTT. Amino acids: CASHTRSGELFF.

This chain connects TRBV10-2 to TRBJ2-3, with D tentatively TRBD1 (6 bases). This CDR3 contains 15 residues. V lost 4 bases to trimming and J lost 1 base, with 12 bases between them. Germline V lookup: CDR1 WSHSY, CDR2 SAAADI. DNA of the CDR3: TGCGCCAGCAGTGGTCAGGGGCGCCGCACAGATACGCAGTATTTT. Translated: CASSGQGRRTDTQYF.

V is TRBV13 and J is TRBJ2-7; 10 nucleotides align to TRBD1. The CDR3 is 15 residues long. The junction had 6 bases not matched to a gene; V was cut back by 3 bases and J by 4 bases. CDR1 is PRHDT and CDR2 is FYEKMQ in the germline V gene (reference sequence). The CDR3 region is CASSFMDRGGYEQYF. CDR3 DNA: TGTGCCAGCAGCTTCATGGACAGGGGGGGGTACGAGCAGTACTTC.

On this clonotype itself: At one boundary the junction diverges from the germline segment, which might be a read error. This chain joins TRBV4-1 and TRBJ2-3, with D perhaps matching TRBD2 (6 bases). The germline gives CDR1 MGHRA, CDR2 YSYEKL. The CDR3 has 15 amino acids. CDR3: CASSHRGGSTGTQYF. CDR3 sequence (DNA): TGCGCCAGCAGCCATAGGGGAGGTAGCACAGGTACGCAGTATTTT.

This clonotype was seen a single time. J is TRBJ1-4 and V is TRBV5-1; 8 nucleotides align to TRBD1. Germline V gene sequence: CDR1 SGHRS, CDR2 YFSETQ. This CDR3 is 16 amino acids long. After removal of 3 bases from V and 7 bases from J, the junction contained 11 bases not matched to a gene. Here the CDR3 DNA reads TGCGCCAGCAGCTCACAAGGACAGGGAGGAGGTGAAAAACTGTTTTTT. It encodes CASSSQGQGGGEKLFF.

This clonotype appeared a few times. The V gene is TRBV5-1, the J gene TRBJ2-3; D unclear. Trimming left V 0 bases short and J 5 bases short, with 7 bases between. Germline lookup yields CDR1 SGHRS and CDR2 YFSETQ. The length of the CDR3 is 13 residues. The CDR3 loop is CASSLAGVDTQYF. CDR3 coding DNA: TGCGCCAGCAGCTTGGCGGGTGTAGATACGCAGTATTTT. Based on the CDR3 plus reference TRBV5-1 and TRBJ2-3, the full variable domain is KAGVTQTPRYLIKTRGQQVTLSCSPISGHRSVSWYQQTPGQGLQFLFEYFSETQRNKGNFPGRFSGRQFSNSRSEMNVSTLELGDSALYLCASSLAGVDTQYFGPGTRLTVL.

The chain has TRBV6-1 and TRBJ1-3; no clear D. V lost 11 bases and J 4 bases, leaving 12 bases between the germline ends. Per the germline V gene, CDR1 is MNHNS and CDR2 is SASEGT. CDR3 length equals 12 residues. The CDR3 spells CASGSRGNTIYF. In DNA form, the CDR3 reads TGTGCCTCGGGATCCCGGGGAAACACCATATATTTT.

This clonotype was detected many times. The chain joins TRBV12-3 or TRBV12-4 to TRBJ2-3; no clear D. The CDR3 runs to 14 residues. V was clipped by 5 bases and J by 4 bases, with 13 bases between them. Here the CDR3 DNA reads TGTGCCAGCAGTCCCAGAGTGAGCGCAGATACGCAGTATTTT. This gives the protein CASSPRVSADTQYF.

This clonotype was found many times. The rearrangement joins TRBV20-1 to TRBJ1-2; D call uncertain. CDR3 length: 8 residues. The ends were cut back, 5 bases at V and 8 bases at J, with 3 bases in the middle. CDR1 is DFQATT, CDR2 SNEGSKA, per germline (reference sequence). CDR3 coding DNA: TGCAGTGCTGCAGGCTACACCTTC. It is translated as CSAAGYTF.

This clonotype was recorded once. The chain employs TRBV7-9 and TRBJ2-7; 9 bases align to TRBD1. The CDR3 contains 15 residues. Unmatched junction bases numbered 7, after V lost 4 bases and J lost 3 bases. CDR1 is SEHNR, CDR2 FQNEAQ, per germline (reference sequence). The CDR3 region is CASSSTGGIIYEQYF. The DNA of the CDR3 is TGTGCCAGCAGCTCCACAGGGGGCATTATCTACGAGCAGTACTTC.

This chain links TRBV10-3 with TRBJ1-5, with no clear D. Trimming cost V 3 bases and J 3 bases, with 6 bases left between them. The CDR3 is made up of 13 amino acids. CDR1 and CDR2 from the germline V gene are ENHRY and SYGVKD. CDR3 sequence: CAISEGPNQPQHF. CDR3 DNA: TGTGCCATCAGTGAAGGCCCCAATCAGCCCCAGCATTTT.

This clonotype was observed at least ten times. The chain employs TRBV29-1 and TRBJ1-2; D unclear. Trimming removed 7 bases at V and 7 bases at J, with 13 bases between. In germline, CDR1 is SQVTM, CDR2 ANQGSEA. The CDR3 loop spans 11 amino acids. CDR3 nucleotides: TGCAGCGCCGCGGGTGAGGGTGGCTACACCTTC. Amino acid sequence: CSAAGEGGYTF.

J is TRBJ2-3 and V is TRBV4-1; D might be TRBD1 or TRBD2, each matching 5 bases. V was trimmed by 3 bases and J by 0 bases, leaving 10 bases between them. CDR3 length equals 15 residues. CDR1 is MGHRA, CDR2 YSYEKL, per germline. The chain's CDR3 is CASSHGTASTDTQYF. DNA of the CDR3: TGCGCCAGCAGCCACGGGACGGCTAGCACAGATACGCAGTATTTT.

The genes are TRBV14 and TRBJ2-1; D uncertain. With 1 base removed from V and 13 bases from J, the gap between germline ends came to 23 bases. The CDR3 length is 16 residues. The germline V gene encodes CDR1 SGHDN and CDR2 FVKESK. In nucleotides, the CDR3 is TGTGCCAGCAGCCAAGTTCCCAGACCGATTTACGAGACCCAGTTCTTC. Its protein is CASSQVPRPIYETQFF.

This chain links TRBV11-2 with TRBJ2-1; D could derive from TRBD1 or TRBD2 (6 bases each). The V gene lost 2 bases and the J gene lost 4 bases, with 18 bases spanning the gap. There are 17 residues in the CDR3. Looked up from germline, CDR1 is SGHAT and CDR2 is FQNNGV. CDR3 coding DNA: TGTGCCAGCAGCTTAACTTTAGGGGGGCCCAGATACAATGAGCAGTTCTTC. It is translated as CASSLTLGGPRYNEQFF.

In this sample, this clonotype turned up a few times. J is TRBJ2-5 and V is TRBV7-9; 7 bases are a match to TRBD1. Germline V gene data show CDR1 as SEHNR and CDR2 as FQNEAQ (reference sequence). J was trimmed by 4 bases and V by 5 bases; bases with no gene match: 16. The CDR3 has 17 residues. Here the CDR3 DNA reads TGTGCCAGCAGCCCTCTCCCGACAGGGATGTTGGGAGAGACCCAGTACTTC. Encoded protein: CASSPLPTGMLGETQYF.

The rearrangement links TRBV15 to TRBJ2-2, with D unresolved. The length of the CDR3 is 16 residues. Germline-derived CDR1 and CDR2 are LNHNV and YYDKDF (reference sequence). V was cut by 1 base and J by 4 bases, with 13 bases left in between. For the CDR3, the DNA is TGTGCCACCAGCAGAGTGACCCCTAGGCCCACCGGGGAGCTGTTTTTT. Translation gives CATSRVTPRPTGELFF.

This clonotype was seen once. The chain recombines TRBV28 with TRBJ2-1; D unresolved. The germline V gene has CDR1 MDHEN and CDR2 SYDVKM. The CDR3 length is 12 residues. The germline V and J ends were trimmed by 2 bases and 7 bases, with 6 bases remaining between them. The chain's CDR3 is CASSLRENEQFF. As DNA, the CDR3 is TGTGCCAGCAGTTTAAGAGAAAATGAGCAGTTCTTC.

The chain uses TRBV6-2 or TRBV6-3 and TRBJ2-1; D is possibly TRBD1 (5 bases). V was trimmed by 6 bases and J by 10 bases, leaving 22 bases between them. The length of the CDR3 is 15 residues. Germline V CDR1 and CDR2: MNHEY, SVGEGT. CDR3 DNA sequence: TGTGCCAGCAGCTCCCGGCAGGGTATATCGAACGAGCAGTTCTTC. As protein: CASSSRQGISNEQFF.

The V gene is TRBV20-1, the J gene TRBJ2-3; 9 nucleotides match TRBD2. The V and J ends lost 3 bases and 2 bases, in that order; junction bases with no gene match: 12. The CDR3 spans 17 residues. Germline V gene sequence: CDR1 DFQATT, CDR2 SNEGSKA (reference sequence). The CDR3 DNA is TGCAGTGCTAGCCCCGTTAGCGGGGGCGCCCACACAGATACGCAGTATTTT. This translates into CSASPVSGGAHTDTQYF.

In its sample, this clonotype was seen a few times. The CDR3 region has the DNA TGTGCCAGCAGGGACTTGAACACTGAAGCTTTCTTT. Protein sequence: CASRDLNTEAFF. The chain joins TRBV12-3 or TRBV12-4 to TRBJ1-1; no firm D call. V lost 6 bases to trimming and J lost 0 bases, with 5 bases between them. There are 12 residues in the CDR3.

The V call is TRBV6-5, the J call TRBJ2-4; 12 nucleotides agree with TRBD2. The CDR3 has 14 residues. Trimming at V came to 8 bases and at J to 7 bases, leaving 6 bases not matched to a gene. Per the germline V gene, CDR1 is MNHEY and CDR2 is SVGAGI. This chain's CDR3 is CASRLAGAGNIQYF. The CDR3 coding sequence is TGTGCCAGCCGACTAGCGGGGGCCGGGAACATTCAGTACTTC.